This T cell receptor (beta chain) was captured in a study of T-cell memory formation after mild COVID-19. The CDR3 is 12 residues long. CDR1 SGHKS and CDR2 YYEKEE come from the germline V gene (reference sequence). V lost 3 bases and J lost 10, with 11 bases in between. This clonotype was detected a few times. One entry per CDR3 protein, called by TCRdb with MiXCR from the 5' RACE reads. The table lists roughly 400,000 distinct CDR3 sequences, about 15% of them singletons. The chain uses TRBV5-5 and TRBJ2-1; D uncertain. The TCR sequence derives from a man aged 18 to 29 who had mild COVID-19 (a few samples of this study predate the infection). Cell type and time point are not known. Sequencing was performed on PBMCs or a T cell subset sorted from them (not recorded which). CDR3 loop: CASSSSPMEQFF. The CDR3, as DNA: TGTGCCAGCAGCTCCAGTCCTATGGAGCAGTTCTTC.